Listed here are 6 T cell receptor beta chains from one sample, sequenced in a study of T-cell memory formation after mild COVID-19. Via MiXCR, TCRdb re-called the 5' RACE reads, giving one row per CDR3 protein. The table shows about 470,000 distinct CDR3 sequences, with approximately 25% occurring only once. Sequenced sample: PBMCs or a T cell subset sorted from them (not recorded which). All receptors come from an adult woman who had mild COVID-19 (a few samples of this study predate the infection). Cell type and time point are not known.

The chain has TRBV12-3 or TRBV12-4 and TRBJ2-3; the match to TRBD1 covers 9 bases. The J segment lost 2 bases and the V segment lost 3 bases, leaving 3 bases of the junction unmatched. CDR3 length equals 15 residues. CDR3 sequence: CASSFGDRDTDTQYF. CDR3 in DNA: TGTGCCAGCAGTTTTGGGGACAGGGACACAGATACGCAGTATTTT.

The chain combines TRBV12-3 or TRBV12-4 with TRBJ1-4, with D maybe TRBD1 (5 bases). The CDR3 contains 13 residues. The V and J ends lost 5 bases and 7 bases respectively, with 11 bases between them. In DNA, the CDR3 is TGTGCCAGCAGTCCAAGGGACGGTGAAAAACTGTTTTTT. Its protein product is CASSPRDGEKLFF.

This clonotype turned up a few times. The V and J genes are TRBV27 and TRBJ2-7; TRBD1 agrees at 8 bases. This CDR3 is 15 amino acids long. Germline CDR1 is MNHEY and CDR2 is SMNVEV (reference sequence). With 6 bases clipped from V and 1 base from J, the junction kept 8 bases outside the gene matches. The CDR3 region has the DNA TGTGCCAGCAGACTCCAGGGGGCGTCATCCTACGAGCAGTACTTC. This gives the protein CASRLQGASSYEQYF.

The chain is built from TRBV2 and TRBJ2-1; the D call may be TRBD1 or TRBD2 (5 bases each). The CDR3 totals 12 residues. V was cut by 8 bases and J by 9 bases, with 14 bases left in between. Germline values: CDR1 SNHLY, CDR2 FYNNEI. CDR3 in amino acids: CASQGGGSEQFF. DNA for the CDR3: TGTGCCAGCCAAGGTGGGGGAAGTGAGCAGTTCTTC.

This clonotype showed up just a few times. J is TRBJ2-3 and V is TRBV6-6, with TRBD1 matching over 8 bases. J was trimmed by 3 bases and V by 0 bases; bases with no gene match: 5. The CDR3 has 16 residues. CDR1 is MNHNY, CDR2 SVGAGI, per germline (reference sequence). CDR3 sequence (DNA): TGTGCCAGCAGTTACTCGGCCAGACAGGGGACAGATACGCAGTATTTT. Translation gives CASSYSARQGTDTQYF.

This clonotype was counted only a few times. The chain links TRBV7-2 to TRBJ2-3; D remains ambiguous. Germline lookup yields CDR1 SGHTA and CDR2 FQGNSA. CDR3 size: 15 residues. The V end was cut by 4 bases, the J end by 0 bases, with 11 bases between. The CDR3: CASSSLVHSTDTQYF. For the CDR3, the DNA is TGTGCCAGCAGCTCCCTAGTTCACAGCACAGATACGCAGTATTTT.